These T cell receptor beta chains were read from a single sample in a study of blood T cell repertoires in COVID-19. TCRdb keeps only in-frame clones here, not all; method: immunoSEQ multiplex PCR. The sample lists about 100,000 clones, about nine tenths occurring once. The sample comprised peripheral blood. The receptors stem from a man aged 50 to 60 with active or convalescent COVID-19. Both conserved end residues are part of each CDR3. A D gene is named only where the DNA matches it firmly. Rows give clone size only sometimes, using once, few, many, or a class for an expanded clone.

CDR3 | DNA | V | D | J | size
CASSRPGTNEQYF | TGTGCCAGCAGTCGGCCGGGAACTAACGAGCAGTACTTC | TRBV27 | NA | TRBJ2-7 | NA
CASSTPGRRDEKLFF | TGTGCCAGCAGCACCCCGGGACGGAGGGATGAAAAACTGTTTTTT | TRBV28 | NA | TRBJ1-4 | NA
CASSDSTTEAFF | TGTGCCAGCAGTGACTCGACGACTGAAGCTTTCTTT | TRBV27 | NA | TRBJ1-1 | NA
CASSLRQGTEAFF | TGCGCCAGCAGCCTTCGACAGGGCACTGAAGCTTTCTTT | TRBV4-3 | TRBD1 | TRBJ1-1 | NA
CASRQQGAINYGYTF | TGTGCCAGCAGACAACAGGGGGCGATTAACTATGGCTACACCTTC | TRBV28 | TRBD1 | TRBJ1-2 | NA
CASRLGSGNNSPLHF | TGTGCCAGCAGACTAGGGTCGGGGAATAATTCACCCCTCCACTTT | TRBV11-2 | NA | TRBJ1-6 | NA
CASSRQGLGGELFF | TGTGCCAGTAGCAGGCAGGGTTTAGGCGGGGAGCTGTTTTTT | TRBV19 | NA | TRBJ2-2 | NA
CASSYQGGPNEKLFF | TGTGCCAGCAGTTACCAGGGTGGGCCCAATGAAAAACTGTTTTTT | TRBV6-6 | NA | TRBJ1-4 | NA
CASSPGQHYGYTF | TGTGCCAGCAGCCCTGGACAGCACTACGGCTACACCTTC | TRBV28 | NA | TRBJ1-2 | NA
CASSPDRGRTEAFF | TGTGCCAGCAGCCCGGACAGGGGTAGGACTGAAGCTTTCTTT | TRBV6-5 | TRBD1 | TRBJ1-1 | NA
CASSDRVYSPLHF | TGTGCCAGCAGTGACAGGGTTTATTCACCCCTCCACTTT | TRBV7-8 | TRBD1 | TRBJ1-6 | once
CASNLQGSRTEAFF | TGTGCCAGCAACTTACAGGGTAGTCGCACTGAAGCTTTCTTT | TRBV3-1/TRBV3-2 | NA | TRBJ1-1 | NA
CASSPPLSVRGTDTQYF | TGTGCCAGCAGTCCCCCCCTCAGCGTGCGAGGCACAGATACGCAGTATTTT | TRBV28 | NA | TRBJ2-3 | NA
CASSNPGLVHEQFF | TGTGCCAGCAGTAACCCGGGACTAGTTCATGAGCAGTTCTTC | TRBV6-2/TRBV6-3 | TRBD2 | TRBJ2-1 | NA
CASSMRQGADTQYF | TGTGCCAGTAGTATGCGGCAGGGCGCGGATACGCAGTATTTT | TRBV19 | NA | TRBJ2-3 | NA
CASSPRSGFYEQYF | TGTGCCAGCAGTCCCCGCTCGGGGTTCTACGAGCAGTACTTC | TRBV28 | NA | TRBJ2-7 | NA
CASSPGIPPHTDTQYF | TGTGCCAGCAGCCCAGGAATCCCCCCCCACACAGATACGCAGTATTTT | TRBV7-8 | NA | TRBJ2-3 | once
CASSERSRVEGAFF | TGTGCCAGCAGTGAACGGAGCAGGGTGGAGGGAGCTTTCTTT | TRBV6-1 | NA | TRBJ1-1 | NA
CATSRDRGGTEAFF | TGTGCCACCAGCAGAGATCGGGGAGGGACTGAAGCTTTCTTT | TRBV15 | NA | TRBJ1-1 | once
CASSELNEKLFF | TGTGCCAGCAGTGAATTAAATGAAAAACTGTTTTTT | TRBV6-1 | NA | TRBJ1-4 | NA
CASEGQGSGEQYF | TGTGCCAGCGAGGGACAGGGGTCGGGGGAGCAGTACTTC | TRBV2 | TRBD1 | TRBJ2-7 | NA
CSVVLAGTTDTQYF | TGCAGCGTTGTCCTAGCGGGCACCACAGATACGCAGTATTTT | TRBV29-1 | TRBD2 | TRBJ2-3 | NA
CASSTGTGRVVTEAFF | TGTGCCAGCAGCACAGGGACAGGGAGGGTGGTAACTGAAGCTTTCTTT | TRBV7-9 | TRBD1 | TRBJ1-1 | NA
CASRNRGEPLHF | TGTGCCAGCAGGAACAGGGGAGAACCCCTCCACTTT | TRBV6-4 | TRBD1 | TRBJ1-6 | NA
CASSVESGVIRNEQFF | TGTGCCAGCAGCGTAGAGTCGGGAGTAATTAGGAATGAGCAGTTCTTC | TRBV9 | NA | TRBJ2-1 | NA
CASSFGPASAHTDTQYF | TGTGCCAGCAGTTTTGGCCCGGCTAGCGCCCACACAGATACGCAGTATTTT | TRBV28 | NA | TRBJ2-3 | NA
CASSQDLGKGPKNIQYF | TGTGCCAGCAGCCAAGATTTGGGGAAGGGGCCCAAAAACATTCAGTACTTC | TRBV3-1/TRBV3-2 | NA | TRBJ2-4 | NA
CASTWTGGISPLHF | TGTGCCAGTACCTGGACAGGGGGGATTTCACCCCTCCACTTT | TRBV2 | TRBD1 | TRBJ1-6 | NA
CASSQDTGGTNTGELFF | TGCGCCAGCAGCCAAGATACAGGGGGGACGAACACCGGGGAGCTGTTTTTT | TRBV4-3 | TRBD1 | TRBJ2-2 | NA
CASSPDGSRGFYEQYF | TGTGCCAGCAGTCCCGACGGCTCCAGGGGTTTCTACGAGCAGTACTTC | TRBV5-5 | NA | TRBJ2-7 | once
CASSIEALANEQFF | TGTGCCAGTAGTATAGAGGCCCTAGCCAATGAGCAGTTCTTC | TRBV19 | NA | TRBJ2-1 | NA
CAWIETEAFF | TGTGCCTGGATAGAGACTGAAGCTTTCTTT | TRBV30 | NA | TRBJ1-1 | NA
CASSGDGTAYGYTF | TGTGCCAGCAGCGGAGACGGGACAGCCTATGGCTACACCTTC | TRBV9 | TRBD1 | TRBJ1-2 | once
CASSRTGLHGELFF | TGTGCCAGCAGTCGGACAGGATTACATGGGGAGCTGTTTTTT | TRBV6-5 | TRBD1 | TRBJ2-2 | NA
CASSTSGSRSSYEQYF | TGTGCCAGTTCGACTAGCGGGAGCCGCAGCTCCTACGAGCAGTACTTC | TRBV5-6 | TRBD2 | TRBJ2-7 | once
CASSITPGQGQSLPQHF | TGTGCCAGTAGTATAACCCCGGGACAGGGGCAATCACTGCCCCAGCATTTT | TRBV19 | TRBD1 | TRBJ1-5 | NA
CASSSSARWQYF | TGTGCCAGCAGTTCTAGCGCGCGTTGGCAGTACTTC | TRBV28 | NA | TRBJ2-7 | NA
CASSLDRSNSYEQYF | TGTGCCAGCAGCTTAGACAGGTCTAACTCCTACGAGCAGTACTTC | TRBV13 | NA | TRBJ2-7 | NA
CASSSFGLDRPNTEAFF | TGTGCCAGCAGCTCATTTGGGTTGGACAGGCCGAACACTGAAGCTTTCTTT | TRBV5-6 | TRBD1 | TRBJ1-1 | NA
CASSSGGGLYQETQYF | TGTGCCAGCAGCTCGGGGGGAGGCCTTTACCAAGAGACCCAGTACTTC | TRBV7-2 | TRBD2 | TRBJ2-5 | NA
CATSDQTSGQETQYF | TGTGCCACCAGTGACCAGACTAGCGGACAAGAGACCCAGTACTTC | TRBV24-1 | TRBD2 | TRBJ2-5 | NA
CASGRQGMNTEAFF | TGTGCCAGTGGGAGACAGGGTATGAACACTGAAGCTTTCTTT | TRBV6-5 | TRBD1 | TRBJ1-1 | few
CASRPGQPNEKLFF | TGTGCCAGCAGGCCGGGACAGCCTAATGAAAAACTGTTTTTT | TRBV2 | TRBD1 | TRBJ1-4 | NA
CATSRDRGQAEKLFF | TGTGCCACCAGCAGAGATAGGGGGCAGGCTGAAAAACTGTTTTTT | TRBV15 | TRBD1 | TRBJ1-4 | NA
CASSWGTSGYEQYF | TGTGCCAGCAGCTGGGGGACTAGCGGCTACGAGCAGTACTTC | TRBV7-2 | TRBD2 | TRBJ2-7 | NA
CASGYSDRANTEAFF | TGTGCCAGCGGATATTCGGACAGGGCGAACACTGAAGCTTTCTTT | TRBV21-1 | NA | TRBJ1-1 | NA
CASSTPRSYNEQFF | TGTGCCAGCAGCACCCCCCGCAGCTACAATGAGCAGTTCTTC | TRBV6-5 | NA | TRBJ2-1 | NA
CATSDLQNSGVTDTQYF | TGTGCCACCAGTGATTTGCAAAATTCAGGGGTCACAGATACGCAGTATTTT | TRBV24-1 | NA | TRBJ2-3 | NA
CASSESEAGVAAPTYEQYF | TGTGCCAGCAGTGAATCCGAAGCCGGAGTTGCGGCACCCACCTACGAGCAGTACTTC | TRBV2 | NA | TRBJ2-7 | NA
CASSLRLVTDTQYF | TGTGCCAGCAGCTTAAGGCTAGTCACAGATACGCAGTATTTT | TRBV5-6 | NA | TRBJ2-3 | NA
CASGQVGGEQYF | TGTGCCAGTGGACAGGTTGGAGGCGAGCAGTACTTC | TRBV11-2 | TRBD1 | TRBJ2-7 | NA
CASSSRYAGNTIYF | TGTGCCAGCAGCTCGCGGTACGCTGGAAACACCATATATTTT | TRBV7-2 | NA | TRBJ1-3 | NA
CASSFRGAYYGYTF | TGTGCCAGCAGCTTCAGGGGGGCCTACTATGGCTACACCTTC | TRBV5-6 | TRBD1 | TRBJ1-2 | NA
CASTPGSVNYEQYF | TGTGCCAGCACTCCAGGAAGTGTTAACTACGAGCAGTACTTC | TRBV2 | NA | TRBJ2-7 | NA
CASSLASGGYNEQFF | TGCGCCAGCAGCTTGGCTAGCGGGGGATACAATGAGCAGTTCTTC | TRBV5-1 | TRBD2 | TRBJ2-1 | NA
CASSLGSYSGNTIYF | TGCGCCAGCAGCTTGGGTTCGTACTCTGGAAACACCATATATTTT | TRBV5-1 | NA | TRBJ1-3 | few
CASSHPSGDRWNNEQFF | TGTGCCAGCAGCCATCCCTCGGGCGACAGATGGAACAATGAGCAGTTCTTC | TRBV3-1/TRBV3-2 | NA | TRBJ2-1 | NA
CASSLPLSGTSTDTQYF | TGTGCCAGCAGTTTGCCCCTGAGCGGAACTAGCACAGATACGCAGTATTTT | TRBV28 | NA | TRBJ2-3 | NA
CASSGRLADYNEQFF | TGTGCCAGCAGCGGGCGGTTAGCGGATTACAATGAGCAGTTCTTC | TRBV5-6 | NA | TRBJ2-1 | NA
CAWSPRPYGYTF | TGTGCCTGGTCCCCGAGGCCTTATGGCTACACCTTC | TRBV30 | NA | TRBJ1-2 | NA